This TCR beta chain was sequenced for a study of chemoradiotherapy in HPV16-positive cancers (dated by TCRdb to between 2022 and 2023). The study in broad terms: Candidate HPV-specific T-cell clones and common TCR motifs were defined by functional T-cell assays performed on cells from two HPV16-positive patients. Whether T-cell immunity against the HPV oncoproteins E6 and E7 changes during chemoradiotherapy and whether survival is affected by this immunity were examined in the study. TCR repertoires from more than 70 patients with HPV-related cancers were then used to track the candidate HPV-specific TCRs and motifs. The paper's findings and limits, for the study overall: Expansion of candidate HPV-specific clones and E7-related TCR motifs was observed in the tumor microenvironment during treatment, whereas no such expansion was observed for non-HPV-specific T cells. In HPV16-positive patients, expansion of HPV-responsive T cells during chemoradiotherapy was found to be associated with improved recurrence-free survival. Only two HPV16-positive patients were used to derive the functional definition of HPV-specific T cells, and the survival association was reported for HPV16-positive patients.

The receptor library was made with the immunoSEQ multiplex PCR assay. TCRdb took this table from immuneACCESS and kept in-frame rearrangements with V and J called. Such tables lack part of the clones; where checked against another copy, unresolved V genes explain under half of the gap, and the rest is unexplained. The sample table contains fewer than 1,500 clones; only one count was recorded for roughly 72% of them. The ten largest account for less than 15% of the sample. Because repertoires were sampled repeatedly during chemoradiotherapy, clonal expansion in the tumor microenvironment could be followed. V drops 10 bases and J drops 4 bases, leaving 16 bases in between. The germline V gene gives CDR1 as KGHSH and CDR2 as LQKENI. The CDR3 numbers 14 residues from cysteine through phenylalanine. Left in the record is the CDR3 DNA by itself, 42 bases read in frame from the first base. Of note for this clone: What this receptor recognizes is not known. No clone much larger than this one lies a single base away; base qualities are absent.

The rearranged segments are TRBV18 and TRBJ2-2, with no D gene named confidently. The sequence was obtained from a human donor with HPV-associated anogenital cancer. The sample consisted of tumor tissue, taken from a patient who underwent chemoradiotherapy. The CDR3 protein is CATLLSPLTGELFF. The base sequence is TGTGCCACCCTTCTCAGTCCGCTCACCGGGGAGCTGTTTTTT.